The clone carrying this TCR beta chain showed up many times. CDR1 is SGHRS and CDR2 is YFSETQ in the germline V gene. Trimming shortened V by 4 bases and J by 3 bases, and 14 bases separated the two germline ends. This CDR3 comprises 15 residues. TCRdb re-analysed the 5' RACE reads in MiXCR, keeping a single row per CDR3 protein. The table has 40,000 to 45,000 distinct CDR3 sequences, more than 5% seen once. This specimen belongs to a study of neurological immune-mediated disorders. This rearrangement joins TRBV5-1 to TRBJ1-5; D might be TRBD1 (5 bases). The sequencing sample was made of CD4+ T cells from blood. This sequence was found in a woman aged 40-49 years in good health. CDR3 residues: CASSRDGTTNQPQHF. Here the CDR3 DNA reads TGCGCCAGCAGCCGGGACGGAACTACCAATCAGCCCCAGCATTTT.